Detailed here is one T cell receptor (beta chain). What it binds is unknown. It was uncontrolled infection, other autoimmune disease, pregnancy or lactation that excluded patients. There were TCR beta CDR3 regions amplified from RNA transcripts. HTBI primers were employed in a first-round RT-PCR of the TCR CDR3. TCRdb recomputed calls from the multiplex PCR reads with MiXCR, one row per CDR3 protein. This sample has fewer than 650,000 distinct CDR3 sequences, with around 50% found just once. This specimen belongs to a study of T cells in Graves' hyperthyroidism and ophthalmopathy. Study-wide results and caveats: Clonotypes that were expanded in thyroid above 0.001 mostly appeared in blood too. The model identified upcoming ophthalmopathy a median around 7.1 months ahead of onset. Ophthalmopathy could be told apart from stable hyperthyroidism with a 13 V-J model.

Per the germline V gene, CDR1 is SGHTA and CDR2 is FQGTGA. The V gene end was trimmed by 0 bases and the J gene end by 7 bases; junction bases not matched to a gene: 18. The CDR3 is 21 residues long. V is TRBV7-3 and J is TRBJ2-2; 12 bases are a match to TRBD2. The sequenced sample consisted of peripheral blood or thyroid tissue (not recorded which). The source is an adult woman with Graves' disease, either hyperthyroidism or ophthalmopathy (not recorded which). The CDR3 spells CASSLTEGLAGKRAGHGELFF. The CDR3 bases are TGTGCCAGCAGCTTAACAGAAGGACTAGCGGGAAAACGTGCGGGTCACGGGGAGCTGTTTTTT.